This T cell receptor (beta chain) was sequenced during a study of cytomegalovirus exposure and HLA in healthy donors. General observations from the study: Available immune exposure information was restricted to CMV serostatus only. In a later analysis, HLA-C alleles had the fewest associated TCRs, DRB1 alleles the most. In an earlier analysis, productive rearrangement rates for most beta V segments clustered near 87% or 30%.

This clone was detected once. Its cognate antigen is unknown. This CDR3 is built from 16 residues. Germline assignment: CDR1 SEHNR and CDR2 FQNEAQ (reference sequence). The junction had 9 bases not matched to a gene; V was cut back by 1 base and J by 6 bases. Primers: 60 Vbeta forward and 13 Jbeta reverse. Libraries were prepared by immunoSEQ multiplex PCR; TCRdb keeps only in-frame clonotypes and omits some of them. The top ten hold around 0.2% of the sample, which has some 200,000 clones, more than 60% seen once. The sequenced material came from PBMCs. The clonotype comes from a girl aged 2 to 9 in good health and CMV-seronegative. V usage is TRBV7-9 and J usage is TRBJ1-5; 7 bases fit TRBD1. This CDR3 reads CASSLGQGGLLQPQHF. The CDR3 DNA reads TGTGCCAGCAGCTTAGGACAGGGTGGCCTTCTTCAGCCCCAGCATTTT.